The present entry profiles one TCR beta chain with its context. This clone was counted a single time. Its binding antigen is unknown. Germline is not matched at one junction end, which may reflect a read error. The CDR1 and CDR2 encoded by the germline V gene (reference sequence) are DFQATT and SNEGSKA. The CDR3 numbers 11 residues from cysteine through phenylalanine. CDR3 DNA is the only sequence kept; it has 33 bases, read in frame from the first base. The sample is drawn from a study of blood T cell repertoires in COVID-19 (TCRdb year 2020). Background for the entire study: The collaborator samples originated in the United States, Italy and Spain and spanned the acute and convalescent phases of COVID-19. The material from the prospective study consisted of cDNA or gDNA derived from T cells, B-cell-depleted T cells, or PBMCs. Deeply sampled blood TCRbeta repertoires from subjects exposed to, actively infected with, or recovered from COVID-19 were included in the dataset. The repertoires were released in a freely available public database meant as a resource for research on the immune response to SARS-CoV-2. The samples were drawn from the first 160 participants of the ongoing ImmuneRACE study and from 950 to 1,500 subjects provided by 6 global collaborators. The sample metadata nearly always contained a de-identified subject ID, COVID-19 status, age in years and sex. Where HLA class I and class II types were available, the types were taken from metadata supplied by the sample provider, not from assay-based typing.

On the study overall, not on this receptor specifically: The amount of clinical and demographic metadata varied by source and participant and was provided uncurated.

Whole blood was collected in K2EDTA tubes by collaborating institutions according to the institutions' own protocols. For TCRbeta analysis, collaborators shipped samples as frozen whole blood, isolated PBMCs, or DNA extracted from either of those sample types. TCRbeta CDR3 regions were amplified from genomic DNA using the immunoSEQ Assay, a bias-controlled multiplex PCR. Concerning the study's data processing: Within the assay, amplification of reference gene primers was used to estimate how many nucleated cells each sample contained. To quantify the absolute abundance of each unique TCRbeta CDR3 rearrangement, sequence reads were collapsed and filtered. Productive Simpson clonality was computed per sample as the square root of Simpson's diversity index over productive rearrangements. TCRdb provides this immuneACCESS table in a form limited to in-frame rearrangements. Some clones are lacking; in checked studies, under half of them reflect an unresolved V gene, and why the rest are absent is not known. The V and J calls and clone size come from that table; D and trimming were worked out from the DNA. The table for this sample lists approximately 52,000 clones; around 90% of them were counted only once. Jointly, the top ten make up 2.5% to 3.5% of the sample.

The V and J genes are TRBV20-1 and TRBJ2-3; 12 middle bases align to TRBD2. This sequence was found in a human donor in a cohort sampled during active COVID-19. The sample comprised peripheral blood. Here the CDR3 is given as CSATTSGSWDF. The DNA sequence is TGCAGTGCCACGACTAGCGGGAGTTGGGATTTT.